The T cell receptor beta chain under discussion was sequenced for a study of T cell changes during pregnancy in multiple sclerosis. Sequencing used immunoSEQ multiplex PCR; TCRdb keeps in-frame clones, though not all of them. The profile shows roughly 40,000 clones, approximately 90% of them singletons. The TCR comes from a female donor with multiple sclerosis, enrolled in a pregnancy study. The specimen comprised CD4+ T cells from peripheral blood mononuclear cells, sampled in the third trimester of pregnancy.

CDR3: CSVWGISGGHEQYF. The CDR3 DNA is TGCAGCGTCTGGGGGATTTCGGGGGGCCACGAGCAGTACTTC. The chain combines TRBV29-1 with TRBJ2-7, with D perhaps matching TRBD2 (7 bases). Trimming left V 6 bases short and J 5 bases short, with 20 bases between. This CDR3 has 14 residues. Germline CDR1 reads SQVTM; CDR2 reads ANQGSEA.